This TCR beta chain was identified during a study of STAT5B mutations in CD4+ large granular lymphocyte leukemia. Findings of the study overall: Main leukemic clonotypes were patient-specific, but approximately 27% appeared at low frequency elsewhere. Data were not HLA-matched across samples. TRBV06-family usage was enriched in top patient clones (8/27) versus controls (2/35).

Comment on this clone: Antigen: not known.

Sequencing used immunoSEQ multiplex PCR; TCRdb keeps in-frame clones, though not all of them. Of approximately 25,000 clones in the sample, 60% to 80% were seen once. The CDR3 consists of 13 residues. Germline V lookup: CDR1 SGHAT, CDR2 FQDESV (reference sequence). V was pared by 2 bases and J by 7 bases, with 9 bases between. This TCR came from a human donor in good health. The V call is TRBV11-1, the J call TRBJ1-5; D is undetermined. The source material was CD4+ T cells from blood buffy coats. CDR3 nucleotides: TGTGCCAGCAGCTTACAGGTTGGACAGCCCCAGCATTTT. Protein product: CASSLQVGQPQHF.